Listed here are 5 T cell receptor beta chains from one sample, sequenced in a study of technical replicates of blood from several donors. Only in-frame clones appear in the TCRdb table, and some are missing; sequencing was by immunoSEQ multiplex PCR. The data contain about 70,000 clones, approximately 96% of them singletons. The specimen sequenced was T cells isolated from PBMCs. Receptors were obtained from a human donor in good health.

The rearrangement joins TRBV6-5 to TRBJ2-2; D is unresolved. Germline V gene sequence: CDR1 MNHEY, CDR2 SVGAGI. The CDR3 extends over 14 amino acids. The germline V and J ends were trimmed by 2 bases and 1 base, with 5 bases remaining between them. CDR3 protein: CASSYAQNTGELFF. The CDR3 coding sequence is TGTGCCAGCAGTTACGCACAGAACACCGGGGAGCTGTTTTTT.

This chain uses TRBV19 with TRBJ2-2; 7 bases align to TRBD1. Germline lookup yields CDR1 LNHDA and CDR2 SQIVND (reference sequence). The V and J ends lost 10 bases and 0 bases, in that order; junction bases with no gene match: 5. The CDR3 runs 14 residues. The CDR3 protein is CATIGTANTGELFF. The CDR3 DNA is TGTGCCACCATCGGGACAGCGAACACCGGGGAGCTGTTTTTT.

This chain links TRBV5-1 with TRBJ2-3; 8 positions match TRBD1. Germline values: CDR1 SGHRS, CDR2 YFSETQ. The CDR3 totals 14 residues. The trim removed 4 bases at V and 6 bases at J, leaving 7 bases unmatched. The CDR3 loop reads CASSIGQGGDTQYF. The CDR3 DNA reads as TGCGCCAGCAGCATAGGACAGGGCGGGGATACGCAGTATTTT.

This chain connects TRBV14 to TRBJ2-5, with D perhaps TRBD1 (6 bases). V lost 2 bases and J lost 1, with 11 bases in between. CDR1 and CDR2 (germline): SGHDN, FVKESK. The CDR3 has 15 residues. Written as DNA, the CDR3 is TGTGCCAGCAGCCAACGCCTGACAGGCCAAGAGACCCAGTACTTC. It specifies CASSQRLTGQETQYF. Together with reference TRBV14 and TRBJ2-5, the CDR3 gives the full variable domain: EAGVTQFPSHSVIEKGQTVTLRCDPISGHDNLYWYRRVMGKEIKFLLHFVKESKQDESGMPNNRFLAERTGGTYSTLKVQPAELEDSGVYFCASSQRLTGQETQYFGPGTRLLVL.

This chain links TRBV7-9 with TRBJ2-5; the match to TRBD1 covers 8 bases. The V and J ends lost 5 bases and 3 bases, in that order; junction bases with no gene match: 2. CDR1 and CDR2 from the germline V gene are SEHNR and FQNEAQ (reference sequence). This CDR3 spans 13 amino acids. The CDR3 is CASSTDREETQYF. The CDR3 nucleotides read TGTGCCAGCAGCACGGACAGGGAAGAGACCCAGTACTTC.